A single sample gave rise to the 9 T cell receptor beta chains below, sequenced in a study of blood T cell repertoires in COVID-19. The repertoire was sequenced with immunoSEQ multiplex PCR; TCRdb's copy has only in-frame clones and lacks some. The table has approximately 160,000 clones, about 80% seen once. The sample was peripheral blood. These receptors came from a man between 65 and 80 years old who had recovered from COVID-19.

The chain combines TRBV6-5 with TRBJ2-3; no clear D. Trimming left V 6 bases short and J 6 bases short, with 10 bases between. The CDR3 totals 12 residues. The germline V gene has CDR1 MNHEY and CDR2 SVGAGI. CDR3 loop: CASRPDSDTQYF. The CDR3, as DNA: TGTGCCAGCAGACCCGACTCGGATACGCAGTATTTT.

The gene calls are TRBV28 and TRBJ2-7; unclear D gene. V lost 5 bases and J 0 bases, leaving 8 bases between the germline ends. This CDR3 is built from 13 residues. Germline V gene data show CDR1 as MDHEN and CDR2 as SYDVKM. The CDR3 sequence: CASSPKSSYEQYF. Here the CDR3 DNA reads TGTGCCAGCAGTCCTAAGAGCTCCTACGAGCAGTACTTC.

The CDR3 nucleotides are TGTGCCAGCAGCTGGGGACAGGGCCGTAATCAGCCCCAGCATTTT. Amino acid sequence: CASSWGQGRNQPQHF. V gene TRBV11-2 combines with J gene TRBJ1-5; 9 bases line up with TRBD1. V was clipped by 4 bases and J by 4 bases; unmatched bases: 5. This CDR3 has 15 residues. Germline CDR1 reads SGHAT; CDR2 reads FQNNGV.

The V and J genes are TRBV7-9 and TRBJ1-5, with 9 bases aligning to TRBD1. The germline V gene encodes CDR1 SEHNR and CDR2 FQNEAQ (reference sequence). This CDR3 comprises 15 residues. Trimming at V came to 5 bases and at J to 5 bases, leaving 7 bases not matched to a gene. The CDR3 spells CASSPGQGNYQPQHF. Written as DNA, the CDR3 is TGTGCCAGCAGCCCCGGACAGGGGAATTATCAGCCCCAGCATTTT.

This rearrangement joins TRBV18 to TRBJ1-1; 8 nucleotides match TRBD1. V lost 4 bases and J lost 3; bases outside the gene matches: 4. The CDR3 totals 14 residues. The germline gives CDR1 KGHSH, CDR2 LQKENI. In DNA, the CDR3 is TGTGCCAGCTCACAGACAGGGGTAGACACTGAAGCTTTCTTT. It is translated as CASSQTGVDTEAFF.

The CDR3 spells CAWGAGLRDSPLHF. The CDR3 DNA reads TGTGCCTGGGGCGCCGGACTCCGGGATTCACCCCTCCACTTT. This chain uses TRBV30 with TRBJ1-6; D gene ambiguous. CDR3 size: 14 residues. In germline, CDR1 is GTSNPN, CDR2 SVGIG (reference sequence). Trimming removed 5 bases from V and 8 bases from J, with 16 bases in between.

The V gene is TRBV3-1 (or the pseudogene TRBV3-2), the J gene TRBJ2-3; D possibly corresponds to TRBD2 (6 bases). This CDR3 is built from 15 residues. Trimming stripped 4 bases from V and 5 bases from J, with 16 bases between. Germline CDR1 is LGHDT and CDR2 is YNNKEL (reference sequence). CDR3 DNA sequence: TGTGCCAGCAGCCCTTGGGGGAGGCAGCGAGATACGCAGTATTTT. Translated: CASSPWGRQRDTQYF.

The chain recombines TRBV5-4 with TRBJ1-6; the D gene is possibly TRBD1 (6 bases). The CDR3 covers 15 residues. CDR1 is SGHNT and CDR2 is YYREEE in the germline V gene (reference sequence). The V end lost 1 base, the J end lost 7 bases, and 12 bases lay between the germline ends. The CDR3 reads CASSLWQGRNSPLHF. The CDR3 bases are TGTGCCAGCAGCTTGTGGCAGGGGCGCAATTCACCCCTCCACTTT.

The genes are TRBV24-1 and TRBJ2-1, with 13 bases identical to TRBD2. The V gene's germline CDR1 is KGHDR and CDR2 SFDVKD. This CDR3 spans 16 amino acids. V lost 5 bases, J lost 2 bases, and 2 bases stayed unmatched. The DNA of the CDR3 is TGTGCCACCAGTGGGGGGACTAGCGGGGCCTACAATGAGCAGTTCTTC. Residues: CATSGGTSGAYNEQFF.